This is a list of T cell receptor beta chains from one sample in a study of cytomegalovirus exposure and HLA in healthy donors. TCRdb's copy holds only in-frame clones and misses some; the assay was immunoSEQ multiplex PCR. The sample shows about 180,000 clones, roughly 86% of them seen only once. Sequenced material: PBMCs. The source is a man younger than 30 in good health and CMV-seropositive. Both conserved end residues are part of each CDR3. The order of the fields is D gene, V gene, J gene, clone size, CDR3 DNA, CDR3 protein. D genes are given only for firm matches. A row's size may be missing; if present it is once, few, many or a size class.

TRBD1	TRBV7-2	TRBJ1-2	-	TGTGCCAGCAGCTTAGGGCGGGACAGGCTTGCCTATGGCTACACCTTC	CASSLGRDRLAYGYTF
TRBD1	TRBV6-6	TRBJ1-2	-	TGTGCCAGCAGTTCAATCGTGACAGGGCTCGTCGGCTACACCTTC	CASSSIVTGLVGYTF
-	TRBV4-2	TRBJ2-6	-	TGTGCCAGCAGCCCCGCGGGGGCCAGCTCTGGGGCCAACGTCCTGACTTTC	CASSPAGASSGANVLTF
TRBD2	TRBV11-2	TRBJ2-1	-	TGTGCCAGCAGCCGCGGGGGGGGCAATGAGCAGTTCTTC	CASSRGGGNEQFF
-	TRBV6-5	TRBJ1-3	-	TGTGCCAGCAGTTATCTCGACACCATATATTTT	CASSYLDTIYF
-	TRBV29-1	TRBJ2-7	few	TGCAGCGTCTGGGACACCCAGCGAGAGCAGTACTTC	CSVWDTQREQYF
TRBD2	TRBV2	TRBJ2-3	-	TGTGCCAGCAGGGGACTAGCGGGGGCTAGCACAGATACGCAGTATTTT	CASRGLAGASTDTQYF
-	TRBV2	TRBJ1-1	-	TGTGCCAGCAATCGACAGGCCCCGAACACTGAAGCTTTCTTT	CASNRQAPNTEAFF
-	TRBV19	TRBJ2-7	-	TGTGCCAGTAGGATGACTTTTGGGGGCCGCTACGAGCAGTACTTC	CASRMTFGGRYEQYF
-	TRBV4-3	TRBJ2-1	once	TGCGCCAGCAGCCAAGATCGTGTTAGCTCCTACAATGAGCAGTTCTTC	CASSQDRVSSYNEQFF
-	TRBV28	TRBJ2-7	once	TGTGCCAGCAGTTTATCTTTTCGAGGCCGCTACGTCTTCGGGCAGTACTTC	CASSLSFRGRYVFGQYF
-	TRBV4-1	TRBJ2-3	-	TGCGCCAGCAGCCATGCCCGCAGGGGGGCCACAGATACGCAGTATTTT	CASSHARRGATDTQYF
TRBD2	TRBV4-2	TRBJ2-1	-	TGTGCCAGCAGCCAAAATAAGCTCGGACTAGCGGGAGGGCGGGAGCAGTTCTTC	CASSQNKLGLAGGREQFF
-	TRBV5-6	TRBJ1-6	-	TGTGCCAGCAGCCTCAGGGAAGGATCACCCCTCCACTTT	CASSLREGSPLHF
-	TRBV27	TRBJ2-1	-	TGTGCCAGCAGCACAAACAATGAGCAGTTCTTC	CASSTNNEQFF
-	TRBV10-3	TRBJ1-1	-	TGTGCCATCAGGGAGGACATTGTAGCTTTCTTT	CAIREDIVAFF
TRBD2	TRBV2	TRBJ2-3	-	TGTGCCACCAAGGAAAGGACTAGCGGGGGGTCAGATACGCAGTATTTT	CATKERTSGGSDTQYF
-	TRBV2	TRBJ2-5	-	TGTGCCAGCAGGCAGGGGGAGACCCAGTACTTC	CASRQGETQYF
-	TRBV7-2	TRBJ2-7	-	TGTGCCAGCAGCTTAGGAGCTTACGAGCAGTACTTC	CASSLGAYEQYF
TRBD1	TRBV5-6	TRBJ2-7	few	TGTGCCAGCAGCGGGGGTCGGACAGGGCTAAGGGTCTTCTACGAGCAGTACTTC	CASSGGRTGLRVFYEQYF
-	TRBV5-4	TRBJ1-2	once	TGTGCCAGCAGCGGAGGGAACTATGGCTACACCTTC	CASSGGNYGYTF
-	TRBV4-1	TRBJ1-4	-	TGCGCCAGCAGCCAAGATCAGAGGCCTTACCTGTTTTTT	CASSQDQRPYLFF
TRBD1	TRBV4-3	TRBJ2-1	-	TGCGCCAGCAGCCAAGTGGTGGCAGGGGGCGTGGGTGGCAATGAGCAGTTCTTC	CASSQVVAGGVGGNEQFF
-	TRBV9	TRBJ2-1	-	TGTGCCAGCAGCGTAGGAGACAGCTACAATGAGCAGTTCTTC	CASSVGDSYNEQFF
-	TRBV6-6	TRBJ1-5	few	TGTGCCAGCAGTCCTATAATCTATCAGCCCCAGCATTTT	CASSPIIYQPQHF
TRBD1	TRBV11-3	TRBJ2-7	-	TGTGCCAGCAGCCGTCGGGACAGCTACGAGCAGTACTTC	CASSRRDSYEQYF
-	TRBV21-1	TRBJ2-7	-	TGTGCCAGGGGGACTAGGTCCGAGCAGTACTTC	CARGTRSEQYF
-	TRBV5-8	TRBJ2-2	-	TGTGCCAGCAGCGGCGGGGTGGCCGGGGAGCTGTTTTTT	CASSGGVAGELFF
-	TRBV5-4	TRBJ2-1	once	TGTGCCAGCAGCGAACAGATTCTGACGTCCAATGAGCAGTTCTTC	CASSEQILTSNEQFF
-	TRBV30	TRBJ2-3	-	TGTGCCTGGAGGTCTAGCGAAACAGATACGCAGTATTTT	CAWRSSETDTQYF
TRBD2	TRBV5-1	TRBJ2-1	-	TGCGCCAGCAGCTTGGGGGGGACTATGGGCGATGAGCAGTTCTTC	CASSLGGTMGDEQFF
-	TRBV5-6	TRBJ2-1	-	TGTGCCAGCAGCATGCCCGACTACTACAACATCTACAATGAGCAGTTCTTC	CASSMPDYYNIYNEQFF
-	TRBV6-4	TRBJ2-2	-	TGTGCCAGCAGTGAATCAATCACCGGGGAGCTGTTTTTT	CASSESITGELFF
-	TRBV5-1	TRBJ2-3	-	TGCGCCAGCAGCTTGGGTCTGAGGACTCAAGGCACAGATACGCAGTATTTT	CASSLGLRTQGTDTQYF
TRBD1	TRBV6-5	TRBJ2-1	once	TGTGCCAGCAGTCTACAGGGGCAAAATGAGCAGTTCTTC	CASSLQGQNEQFF
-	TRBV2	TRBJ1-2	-	TGTGCCAGCAGGGGGGGGACACCCTATGGCTACACCTTC	CASRGGTPYGYTF
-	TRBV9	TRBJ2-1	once	TGTGCCAGCAGCGACGGTGAGAGCTCCTACAATGAGCAGTTCTTC	CASSDGESSYNEQFF
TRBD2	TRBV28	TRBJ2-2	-	TGTGCCAGCACTGGTGCGGGGGTGGGCACCGGGGAGCTGTTTTTT	CASTGAGVGTGELFF
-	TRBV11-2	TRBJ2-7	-	TGTGCCAGCAGCCTAAAATATTACGAGCAGTACTTC	CASSLKYYEQYF
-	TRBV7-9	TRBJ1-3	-	TGTGCCAGCAGTCGGGCCGGAGGCTCTGGAAACACCATATATTTT	CASSRAGGSGNTIYF
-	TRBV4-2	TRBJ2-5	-	TGTGCCAGCAGCCAAGATCAGGGACAAGAGACCCAGTACTTC	CASSQDQGQETQYF
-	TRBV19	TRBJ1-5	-	TGTGCCAGTAGTATTTGGCAGGGCAATCAGCCCCAGCATTTT	CASSIWQGNQPQHF